A selection of T cell receptor beta chains follows, all from one sample in a study of blood T cell repertoires in COVID-19. The method was immunoSEQ multiplex PCR; TCRdb's version includes in-frame clones alone and lacks a portion of them. The table shows about 230,000 clones, with around 78% occurring only once. Sample: peripheral blood. These receptors all stem from a woman in her sixties or seventies with active or convalescent COVID-19. CDR3s leave out the opening cysteine and the closing phenylalanine or tryptophan. D genes are given only for firm matches. Only some rows state a clone size, as once, few, many or a class for expanded clones.

v_gene	j_gene	d_gene	abundance	len	CDR3aa
TRBV7-9	TRBJ2-1	.	.	12	ASCSLGADNEQF
TRBV7-9	TRBJ1-1	.	.	12	ASVNSLLNTEAF
TRBV9	TRBJ1-2	TRBD1	.	15	ASSVEWGWDRDYGYT
TRBV19	TRBJ2-2	.	once	11	ASQEENTGELF
TRBV5-6	TRBJ2-1	TRBD2	.	11	ASRGASGYEQF
TRBV5-1	TRBJ1-1	.	.	11	ASSYGGGTEAF
TRBV5-1	TRBJ2-3	.	.	13	ASSLAVLATDTQY
TRBV20-1	TRBJ2-7	.	few	9	SALTSGEQY
TRBV5-1	TRBJ2-7	TRBD1	once	14	ASSLTPPGQGNEQY
TRBV5-8	TRBJ1-5	TRBD1	.	14	ASSSPQGTADQPQH
TRBV7-2	TRBJ2-2	TRBD1	.	13	ASSPGTGVVGELF
TRBV30	TRBJ2-5	TRBD1	.	13	AWSMGQHGGETQY